This T cell receptor (beta chain) was retrieved from a study of cytomegalovirus exposure and HLA in healthy donors. About the study: Approximately 85 million unique TCRs from HLA-typed donors were held in an early data release. Study results and limitations: It was in a later analysis that TCR association rates were seen to vary by HLA locus, highest for DRB1 and lowest for HLA-C. Donors belonging to an Asian-associated ancestry cluster reportedly showed fewer N-insertions in productive TCRs than the roughly 670-donor mean, according to what a later analysis found. The study designated 150 to 200 TCR beta chains cytomegalovirus-associated.

Germline loops: CDR1 LGHNT, CDR2 FRNRAP. This CDR3 comprises 15 residues. V trimming: 6 bases; J trimming: 2 bases; junction bases outside the gene matches: 8. Amplification used 60 Vbeta primers and 13 Jbeta primers. Here immunoSEQ multiplex PCR was the method, and the copy in TCRdb shows in-frame clones only, minus some. The data contain 150,000 or so clones, 70% to 90% of them singletons. Comment on this clone: Its antigen is as yet unknown.

The V gene is TRBV12-5, the J gene TRBJ2-3; 7 bases line up with TRBD1. What was sequenced was PBMCs. The receptor was isolated from a woman under 30 in good health and CMV-seronegative. The CDR3 DNA reads TGTGCTAGTGGCCCAACAGGGGCGGACACAGATACGCAGTATTTT. This sequence encodes CASGPTGADTDTQYF.